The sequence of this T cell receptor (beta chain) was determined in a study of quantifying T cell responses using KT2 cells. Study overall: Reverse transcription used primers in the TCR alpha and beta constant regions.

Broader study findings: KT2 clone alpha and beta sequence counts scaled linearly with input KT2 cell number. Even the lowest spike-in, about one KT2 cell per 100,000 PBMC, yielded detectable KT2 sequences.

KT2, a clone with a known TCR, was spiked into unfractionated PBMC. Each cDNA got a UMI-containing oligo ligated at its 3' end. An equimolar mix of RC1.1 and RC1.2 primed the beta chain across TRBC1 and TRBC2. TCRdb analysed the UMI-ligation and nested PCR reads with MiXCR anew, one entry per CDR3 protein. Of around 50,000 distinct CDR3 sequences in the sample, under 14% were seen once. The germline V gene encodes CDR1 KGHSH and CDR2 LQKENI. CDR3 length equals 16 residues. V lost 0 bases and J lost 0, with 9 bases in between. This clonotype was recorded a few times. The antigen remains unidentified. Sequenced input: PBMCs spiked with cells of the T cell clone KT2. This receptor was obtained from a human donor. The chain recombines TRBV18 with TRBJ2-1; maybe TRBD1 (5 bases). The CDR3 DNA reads TGTGCCAGCTCACCACCGACAAGGGGCTCCTACAATGAGCAGTTCTTC. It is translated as CASSPPTRGSYNEQFF.